These 5 T cell receptor beta chains were sequenced from one sample in a study of cytomegalovirus exposure and HLA in healthy donors. The PCR employed 60 Vbeta primers together with 13 Jbeta primers. The protocol was immunoSEQ multiplex PCR, while the TCRdb copy is restricted to in-frame clones and leaves out a portion. The repertoire consists of 100,000 to 150,000 clones, with 80% occurring once and the leading ten covering approximately 10%. The sample was PBMCs. Source of these receptors: a man between 25 and 39 years old in good health and CMV-seropositive.

The chain joins TRBV27 to TRBJ2-1, with TRBD2 matching over 12 bases. Germline lookup yields CDR1 MNHEY and CDR2 SMNVEV (reference sequence). The CDR3 has 16 amino acids. V was clipped by 4 bases and J by 8 bases; unmatched bases: 9. The CDR3 coding sequence is TGTGCCAGCAGTTCCAGCCTAGCGGGGGGGGGCCATGAGCAGTTCTTC. Translating gives CASSSSLAGGGHEQFF.

This chain uses TRBV27 with TRBJ1-6; the match to TRBD1 covers 12 bases. The trim removed 2 bases at V and 2 bases at J, leaving 4 bases unmatched. Germline CDR1 and CDR2: MNHEY and SMNVEV (reference sequence). There are 18 residues in the CDR3. DNA of the CDR3: TGTGCCAGCAGTTTAGGGGACAGGGGGCTGACCTATAATTCACCCCTCCACTTT. Its translation: CASSLGDRGLTYNSPLHF.

The chain recombines TRBV5-1 with TRBJ1-4; 8 bases match TRBD1. Germline trimming cut 3 bases from V and 0 bases from J; bases unmatched to any gene: 4. CDR1 and CDR2 from the germline V gene are SGHRS and YFSETQ. The CDR3 runs to 16 residues. Here the CDR3 reads CASSSGQATTNEKLFF. As DNA, the CDR3 is TGCGCCAGCAGCTCGGGACAGGCCACAACTAATGAAAAACTGTTTTTT.

The chain uses TRBV13 and TRBJ2-3; D ambiguous. The CDR3 length is 13 residues. Trimming left V 2 bases short and J 4 bases short, with 7 bases between. Germline CDR1 and CDR2: PRHDT and FYEKMQ (reference sequence). CDR3 nucleotides: TGTGCCAGCAGCTTACGTCCCGCAGATACGCAGTATTTT. Protein: CASSLRPADTQYF.

The chain combines TRBV7-3 with TRBJ2-1, with TRBD2 identical over 14 bases. The V segment lost 3 bases and the J segment 10 bases; nucleotides outside the gene matches: 5. Germline CDR1 reads SGHTA; CDR2 reads FQGTGA. The length of the CDR3 is 15 residues. The CDR3 bases are TGTGCCAGCAGCTTGACTAGCGGGGGGGCCGGGGAGCAGTTCTTC. It codes for CASSLTSGGAGEQFF.